These T cell receptor beta chains were read from a single sample in a study of identical twins. TCRdb fed the 5' RACE reads into MiXCR, producing one record per CDR3 protein. The sample shows around 680,000 distinct CDR3 sequences, over 8.5% of them seen only once. Another study also made use of these data, one on yellow fever vaccine responses in identical twins.

Sample: PBMCs. The receptors come from a young woman in good health. CDR3s include the opening cysteine and the closing phenylalanine or tryptophan. D genes are given only for firm matches. Clone size is given for some rows only: seen once, a few or many times, or a class if the clone is expanded.

DNA: TGCGCCAGCAGCTTTAATCTGGACAGGCCCGGGTCCGGGGAGCTGTTTTTT; CDR3: CASSFNLDRPGSGELFF; V: TRBV5-1; size: many; J: TRBJ2-2; D: TRBD1
DNA: TGCAGTGCTTCAGACAGGAGAGAGGGGAATTCACCCCTCCACTTT; CDR3: CSASDRREGNSPLHF; V: TRBV20-1; size: many; J: TRBJ1-6; D: .
DNA: TGTGCCAGCAGCCAAGCGCTCGGCAACTCCTACGAGCAGTACTTC; CDR3: CASSQALGNSYEQYF; V: TRBV4-2; size: .; J: TRBJ2-7; D: .
DNA: TGTGCCACCAGCAGAGGACTAGCGGGAATGCTGAGCTCCTACAATGAGCAGTTCTTC; CDR3: CATSRGLAGMLSSYNEQFF; V: TRBV15; size: many; J: TRBJ2-1; D: TRBD2
DNA: TGTGCCAGCAGTGGAGACAGCCCTGGCTACACCTTC; CDR3: CASSGDSPGYTF; V: TRBV25-1; size: .; J: TRBJ1-2; D: .
DNA: TGCAGTGCTAGAGTTGGTGAAATGAACACTGAAGCTTTCTTT; CDR3: CSARVGEMNTEAFF; V: TRBV20-1; size: few; J: TRBJ1-1; D: .
DNA: TGTGCCAGCAGCCAACCCGGGGGAGTCAGGGGCTACGAGCAGTACTTC; CDR3: CASSQPGGVRGYEQYF; V: TRBV3-1; size: few; J: TRBJ2-7; D: .
DNA: TGTGCCAGCAGCAGGGCTACCACAGATACGCAGTATTTT; CDR3: CASSRATTDTQYF; V: TRBV9; size: .; J: TRBJ2-3; D: .
DNA: TGTGCCAGCAGCGCACGACTAGACACAGATACGCAGTATTTT; CDR3: CASSARLDTDTQYF; V: TRBV9; size: .; J: TRBJ2-3; D: .
DNA: TGTGCCAGCAGCCAAGAGTGGCGGGAGTCTTACGAGCAGTACTTC; CDR3: CASSQEWRESYEQYF; V: TRBV4-2; size: many; J: TRBJ2-7; D: TRBD2
DNA: TGTGCCAGCAGCCTCGCCTTTGATGAAAAACTGTTTTTT; CDR3: CASSLAFDEKLFF; V: TRBV7-2; size: few; J: TRBJ1-4; D: .
DNA: TGTGCCAGCAGTCTGCGGACTAGCGGTCCTGATACGCAGTATTTT; CDR3: CASSLRTSGPDTQYF; V: TRBV27; size: many; J: TRBJ2-3; D: TRBD2
DNA: TGTGCCAGCAGCCACTGGGGGGGGAGGGCCGACGAGCAGTACTTC; CDR3: CASSHWGGRADEQYF; V: TRBV6-1; size: few; J: TRBJ2-7; D: TRBD2
DNA: TGTGCCAGCAGCCGCGGGGACACACCTACCGGGTACAATGAGCAGTTCTTC; CDR3: CASSRGDTPTGYNEQFF; V: TRBV13; size: .; J: TRBJ2-1; D: .
DNA: TGCGCCAGCAGCCAAGGGGAGACAGGGGCGTACTACGAGCAGTACTTC; CDR3: CASSQGETGAYYEQYF; V: TRBV4-1; size: .; J: TRBJ2-7; D: TRBD1
DNA: TGTGCCAGCAGCTTAGCGTCGTCTAGCGTTTCCTACGAGCAGTACTTC; CDR3: CASSLASSSVSYEQYF; V: TRBV7-2; size: many; J: TRBJ2-7; D: .